Listed below are T cell receptor beta chains from one sample, sequenced in a study of T cell repertoires in cytomegalovirus infection. TCRdb reanalysed the reads using MiXCR and keeps one entry per CDR3 protein. Of fewer than 700,000 distinct CDR3 sequences detected, 20% to 25% appear once; the ten largest clones hold 8%. The sequenced material came from CD8+ T cells from PBMCs. Receptor source: a human donor in good health (CMV status not recorded). Some clones in this sample may be carry-over from other donors' samples. CDR3s include the opening cysteine and the closing phenylalanine or tryptophan. Clone size is not always given. Where it is, it says once, few, many or a class for expanded clones.

V gene: TRBV7-9; clone size: many; CDR3 protein: CASSPEAGRDYNEQFF
V gene: TRBV20-1; clone size: few; CDR3 protein: CSASERKGTEAFF
V gene: TRBV19; clone size: many; CDR3 protein: CASSGRQGVGTEAFF
V gene: TRBV6-6; clone size: many; CDR3 protein: CASSYGLAGGNEQFF
V gene: TRBV28; clone size: few; CDR3 protein: CASSFWAADYSTQYNF
V gene: TRBV5-1; clone size: .; CDR3 protein: CASSPWTGGEETQYF
V gene: TRBV5-1; clone size: few; CDR3 protein: CASSLSGPDTEAFF
V gene: TRBV12-5; clone size: once; CDR3 protein: CASGTSDDPSEQFF
V gene: TRBV29-1; clone size: few; CDR3 protein: CSVERTGGFADTQYF
V gene: TRBV7-2; clone size: many; CDR3 protein: CASSITENTEAFF
V gene: TRBV28; clone size: many; CDR3 protein: CASSLGQLLYTEAFF
V gene: TRBV28; clone size: .; CDR3 protein: CASTVGRVNTEAFF